This T cell receptor (beta chain) was sequenced for a study of cytomegalovirus exposure and HLA in healthy donors. Study overall: About 85 million unique TCRs from HLA-typed donors were held in an early release of data.

The PCR had 60 Vbeta and 13 Jbeta primers. Assay used: immunoSEQ multiplex PCR; TCRdb lists only in-frame clones, some missing. The table has about 93,000 clones, under 85% seen once. In nominal health when sampled, donors likely had unrecorded immune exposures nonetheless. As to this clone: What it binds is unknown.

Study-level results: Upon later analysis, HLA-associated TCR beta chains proved more clonally expanded than other, equally common chains. A previous analysis found most TCR beta V segments productive roughly 90% or roughly 30% of the time.

V shed 5 bases, J shed 0 bases, and the junction held 7 bases outside the gene matches. Germline V gene data show CDR1 as MNHEY and CDR2 as SMNVEV (reference sequence). This CDR3 is 15 amino acids long. The TCR originated in a woman aged 40 to 55 in good health and CMV-seronegative. The rearrangement joins TRBV27 to TRBJ2-7, with 7 bases aligning to TRBD2. Sequenced: PBMCs. This CDR3 reads CASSRSGITSYEQYF. DNA for the CDR3: TGTGCCAGCAGTCGGAGCGGGATCACCTCCTACGAGCAGTACTTC.